The 17 T cell receptor beta chains below were found in one sample sequenced in a study of cytomegalovirus exposure and HLA in healthy donors. PCR amplification relied on 60 Vbeta primers (plus 13 Jbeta primers). Assay used: immunoSEQ multiplex PCR; TCRdb lists only in-frame clones, some missing. The sample records 100,000 to 150,000 clones, around four fifths being singletons. What was sequenced was PBMCs. These receptors all stem from a man aged 25-40 years in good health and CMV-seropositive.

The rearrangement uses TRBV30 and TRBJ1-5; TRBD1 might be the D (5 bases). V lost 1 base and J 11 bases, leaving 12 bases between the germline ends. The CDR3 consists of 12 residues. Germline CDR1 is GTSNPN and CDR2 is SVGIG (reference sequence). CDR3 in amino acids: CAWSGGGEAQHF. CDR3 nucleotides: TGTGCCTGGAGTGGCGGGGGAGAAGCCCAGCATTTT.

The chain has TRBV27 and TRBJ2-3; 9 nucleotides match TRBD2. J lost 6 bases, V lost 0 bases, and 10 bases had no gene match. CDR3 length: 17 amino acids. Germline V gene sequence: CDR1 MNHEY, CDR2 SMNVEV (reference sequence). This CDR3 reads CASSLSLLAGRSDTQYF. DNA of the CDR3: TGTGCCAGCAGTTTATCGCTACTAGCGGGTCGATCCGATACGCAGTATTTT.

The J gene is TRBJ2-7, the V gene TRBV28; 7 nucleotides line up with TRBD2. The CDR3 runs 14 residues. The J segment lost 2 bases and the V segment lost 9 bases, leaving 10 bases of the junction unmatched. Germline CDR1 reads MDHEN; CDR2 reads SYDVKM. The CDR3 protein is CASGGVAIPYEQYF. The CDR3 coding sequence is TGTGCCAGTGGGGGGGTAGCGATCCCCTACGAGCAGTACTTC.

There are a few counts of this clone. The chain is built from TRBV30 and TRBJ2-5; D unclear. The CDR3 sequence is 11 residues long. Trimming took off 6 bases at V and 3 bases at J, with 8 bases between the two ends. The germline CDR1 and CDR2 sequences are GTSNPN and SVGIG (reference sequence). This CDR3 reads CACTVEETQYF. For the CDR3, the DNA is TGTGCCTGCACAGTGGAAGAGACCCAGTACTTC.

This chain joins TRBV18 and TRBJ1-4; 8 bases fit TRBD1. The CDR3 is 15 amino acids. The germline V gene encodes CDR1 KGHSH and CDR2 LQKENI. V dropped 4 bases and J dropped 2; count of bases not matched to a gene: 3. The CDR3 protein is CASSLTGGTNEKLFF. The CDR3, as DNA: TGTGCCAGCTCACTAACAGGGGGGACTAATGAAAAACTGTTTTTT. Full variable domain (rest looked up from reference TRBV18 and TRBJ1-4): NAGVMQNPRHLVRRRGQEARLRCSPMKGHSHVYWYRQLPEEGLKFMVYLQKENIIDESGMPKERFSAEFPKEGPSILRIQQVVRGDSAAYFCASSLTGGTNEKLFFGSGTQLSVL.

The chain is built from TRBV4-1 and TRBJ2-7; D may be TRBD2 (5 bases). CDR3 length equals 14 residues. V dropped 3 bases and J dropped 0 bases, with 9 bases sitting between them. Germline V gene lookup returns CDR1 MGHRA and CDR2 YSYEKL. The CDR3 loop reads CASSQGEDSYEQYF. Written as DNA, the CDR3 is TGCGCCAGCAGCCAGGGAGAAGACTCCTACGAGCAGTACTTC.

CDR3 sequence: CASSGSFGYLATEAFF. Here the CDR3 DNA reads TGTGCCAGCAGTGGGTCCTTTGGGTACCTAGCCACTGAAGCTTTCTTT. This chain joins TRBV6-1 and TRBJ1-1; D is ambiguous. Looked up from germline, CDR1 is MNHNS and CDR2 is SASEGT. The V gene lost 4 bases and the J gene lost 4 bases, with 19 bases spanning the gap. The CDR3 is 16 residues long.

J is TRBJ2-7 and V is TRBV10-3; 9 positions match TRBD1. This CDR3 spans 13 amino acids. Trimming took 10 bases from V and 6 from J; bases not matched to a gene: 10. Per the germline V gene, CDR1 is ENHRY and CDR2 is SYGVKD. CDR3 sequence (DNA): TGTGCCACCACCCCGGGACAGGGACGCGAGCAGTACTTC. Protein product: CATTPGQGREQYF.

This clone was counted once. The J gene is TRBJ1-2, the V gene TRBV5-1; 10 bases line up with TRBD1. Trimming removed 5 bases from V and 0 bases from J; junction bases left unmatched: 16. In germline, CDR1 is SGHRS, CDR2 YFSETQ. The CDR3 extends over 19 amino acids. CDR3 DNA sequence: TGCGCCAGCAGACCCCTTACGCCCGGGACAGGGGCTTCTAACTATGGCTACACCTTC. Translated: CASRPLTPGTGASNYGYTF.

The chain is built from TRBV13 and TRBJ2-3, with 7 positions matching TRBD2. This CDR3 is 16 amino acids long. Germline V CDR1 and CDR2: PRHDT, FYEKMQ (reference sequence). V was clipped by 1 base and J by 1 base; unmatched bases: 5. CDR3 nucleotides: TGTGCCAGCAGCTTAGAGGGGCTAGCGGGCACAGATACGCAGTATTTT. Translating it yields CASSLEGLAGTDTQYF.

The rearrangement uses TRBV27 and TRBJ2-7, with 9 bases that match TRBD2. V lost 1 base and J lost 3; bases outside the gene matches: 10. Germline CDR1 and CDR2: MNHEY and SMNVEV (reference sequence). The CDR3 is made up of 17 amino acids. The CDR3 here is CASSLWGSAGGIYEQYF. The CDR3 nucleotides are TGTGCCAGCAGTTTATGGGGATCCGCGGGAGGGATCTACGAGCAGTACTTC.

This chain connects TRBV4-2 to TRBJ1-1; D may be TRBD1 (5 bases). Deletions cut 3 bases from V and 5 bases from J, with 19 bases between. The germline V gene has CDR1 LGHNA and CDR2 YNFKEQ. The CDR3 totals 16 residues. CDR3 amino acids: CASSHPPAGGRTEAFF. DNA of the CDR3: TGTGCCAGCAGCCACCCACCAGCGGGGGGTAGGACTGAAGCTTTCTTT.

The chain recombines TRBV10-3 with TRBJ2-7; the D gene is possibly TRBD2 (6 bases). The germline V gene encodes CDR1 ENHRY and CDR2 SYGVKD. V lost 4 bases, J lost 0 bases, and 16 bases lay in between. The CDR3 consists of 16 residues. CDR3 protein: CAISGEDGSFSYEQYF. CDR3 coding DNA: TGTGCCATCAGTGGGGAGGACGGGAGCTTCTCCTACGAGCAGTACTTC.

The chain has TRBV18 and TRBJ2-5, with 11 positions matching TRBD2. The CDR3 spans 19 residues. Germline V lookup: CDR1 KGHSH, CDR2 LQKENI. Losses at the gene ends were 2 bases for V and 4 bases for J; bases not matched to a gene: 15. The DNA of the CDR3 is TGTGCCAGCTCACCATTCGCGGGGACTAGCGGTTACCAATTAGAGACCCAGTACTTC. Protein sequence: CASSPFAGTSGYQLETQYF. Looking up the rest from reference TRBV18 and TRBJ2-5 gives the full variable domain: NAGVMQNPRHLVRRRGQEARLRCSPMKGHSHVYWYRQLPEEGLKFMVYLQKENIIDESGMPKERFSAEFPKEGPSILRIQQVVRGDSAAYFCASSPFAGTSGYQLETQYFGPGTRLLVL.

The rearrangement uses TRBV6-5 and TRBJ1-2; weak D call: TRBD1 (5 bases). Germline V gene sequence: CDR1 MNHEY, CDR2 SVGAGI. The V gene lost 6 bases and the J gene lost 2 bases, with 13 bases spanning the gap. This CDR3 is 14 amino acids long. The DNA of the CDR3 is TGTGCCAGCAGCCCAGGGTGGGTCAACTATGGCTACACCTTC. It is translated as CASSPGWVNYGYTF.

This chain uses TRBV9 with TRBJ1-1; D not resolved. This CDR3 has 14 amino acids. V lost 0 bases and J lost 4, with 10 bases in between. Per the germline V gene, CDR1 is SGDLS and CDR2 is YYNGEE. CDR3 DNA sequence: TGTGCCAGCAGCGTAGACATCACGGGCACTGAAGCTTTCTTT. This sequence encodes CASSVDITGTEAFF.

V usage is TRBV6-5 and J usage is TRBJ1-1; maybe TRBD1 (5 bases). With 0 bases removed from V and 5 bases from J, the gap between germline ends came to 16 bases. Germline V gives CDR1 MNHEY, CDR2 SVGAGI. The CDR3 is 16 residues long. The CDR3 DNA reads TGTGCCAGCAGTTACTCTTCCAGGGTCAGGAGTACTGAAGCTTTCTTT. Residues: CASSYSSRVRSTEAFF.